Listed below are T cell receptor beta chains from one sample, sequenced in a study of cytomegalovirus exposure and HLA in healthy donors. The assay was immunoSEQ multiplex PCR, and TCRdb's table has in-frame clones only and misses some. The data contain roughly 90,000 clones, roughly 75% of them singletons. The sequencing sample was made of PBMCs. Source of these receptors: a man aged 25 to 40 in good health and CMV-seronegative. The CDR3 runs from the conserved cysteine through the conserved F or W. Fields, in order: J gene, V gene, D gene, clone size, CDR3 DNA, CDR3 protein. A D gene is named only where the DNA matches it firmly. Size values are once, few and many counts, or a class for expanded clones, and some rows have none.

>TRBJ1-1|TRBV7-9|NA|NA
TGTGCCAGCAGCTCCACACAGGGAACCCCTTTCACTGAAGCTTTCTTT
CASSSTQGTPFTEAFF
>TRBJ1-1|TRBV6-1|TRBD1|NA
TGTGCCAGCAGTGAAGCGGCGGGACAGGGTGACACTGAAGCTTTCTTT
CASSEAAGQGDTEAFF
>TRBJ2-1|TRBV18|TRBD2|NA
TGTGCCAGCTCACCCCCCGGCGGGGGGCGTCAGGATGAGCAGTTCTTC
CASSPPGGGRQDEQFF
>TRBJ1-4|TRBV5-6|TRBD1|NA
TGTGCCAGCAGCTTGCCAGGACAGGCAACTAATGAAAAACTGTTTTTT
CASSLPGQATNEKLFF
>TRBJ2-5|TRBV6-5|TRBD2|NA
TGTGCCAGCAGGACTAGCGGGGGGAACCAAGAGACCCAGTACTTC
CASRTSGGNQETQYF
>TRBJ2-2|TRBV5-1|TRBD1|NA
TGCGCCAGCAGCCGCCCGGGACAGGGACACACCGGGGAGCTGTTTTTT
CASSRPGQGHTGELFF
>TRBJ2-5|TRBV29-1|TRBD2|NA
TGCAGCGTTGCGCTCTGGACTAGCGGTGAAGAGACCCAGTACTTC
CSVALWTSGEETQYF
>TRBJ1-3|TRBV30|NA|NA
TGTGCCTGGAGCGGCGGAGTACTTTCGTGGGGAAACACCATATATTTT
CAWSGGVLSWGNTIYF
>TRBJ2-5|TRBV5-1|TRBD2|once
TGCGCCAGCAGCCTCAGACTAGCGGGGGGGCAAGAGACCCAGTACTTC
CASSLRLAGGQETQYF
>TRBJ2-3|TRBV10-1|TRBD1|NA
TGCGCCAGCAGTGACGCAGGGGGTACAGATACGCAGTATTTT
CASSDAGGTDTQYF
>TRBJ1-1|TRBV5-4|NA|NA
TGTGCCAGCAGCCCCCAAACAGGCAGGGGAGATACTGAAGCTTTCTTT
CASSPQTGRGDTEAFF
>TRBJ1-2|TRBV5-5|NA|few
TGTGCCAGCAGCGAGACACAGCGGACTAACTATGGCTACACCTTC
CASSETQRTNYGYTF
>TRBJ2-7|TRBV5-5|NA|NA
TGTGCCAGCAGTGGAGATTCCTACGAGCAGTACTTC
CASSGDSYEQYF
>TRBJ1-3|TRBV6-5|TRBD1|NA
TGTGCCAGCAGTTACGGGACAGACTCTGGAAACACCATATATTTT
CASSYGTDSGNTIYF
>TRBJ2-5|TRBV29-1|TRBD1|NA
TGCAGCGTTGTCCGGGACAGGGGAGAGGAGGAGACCCAGTACTTC
CSVVRDRGEEETQYF
>TRBJ1-1|TRBV18|TRBD1|NA
TGTGCCAGCTCACCACTAGACAGGGCTGGAGGCGAAGCTTTCTTT
CASSPLDRAGGEAFF
>TRBJ1-2|TRBV11-1|NA|NA
TGTGCCAGCAGCTTAGTCCTCAGTCTGCAATATGGCTACACCTTC
CASSLVLSLQYGYTF
>TRBJ1-1|TRBV6-1|NA|NA
TGTGCCAGCAGTGACAGGAGGCACACTGAAGCTTTCTTT
CASSDRRHTEAFF